This passage covers 4 T cell receptor beta chains from one sample sequenced in a study of spatial heterogeneity in lung cancer. Each CDR3 protein is one row after TCRdb ran MiXCR on the 5' RACE reads. The sample yields approximately 13,000 distinct CDR3 sequences, roughly 5% seen once. The time point is: sample taken at primary tumor resection. Whole RNA was taken from tumor, nontumor lung or frozen PBMC; it was then sequenced unsorted. The material was lung tumor tissue, obtained at surgery. All receptors come from a human donor with early-stage non-small cell lung cancer.

In its sample, this clonotype was seen a few times. This beta chain is a stray sequence in a library constructed for alpha chains; its clone size is not meaningful. This chain links TRBV7-6 with TRBJ1-1; D is ambiguous. Per the germline V gene, CDR1 is SGHVS and CDR2 is FNYEAQ. Between the trimmed V and J ends, which lost 5 bases and 5 bases, there was a span of 15 bases. This CDR3 spans 14 amino acids. The CDR3 nucleotides read TGTGCCAGCAGCCTAGAGATTGTAGGGACTGAAGCTTTCTTT. It codes for CASSLEIVGTEAFF.

Within the sample, this clonotype is large. In a library made to pick up alpha chains, this beta chain is a stray read with a size that means little. The chain has TRBV12-3 or TRBV12-4 and TRBJ2-1; D is unclear. Trimming stripped 6 bases from V and 9 bases from J, with 12 bases between. The CDR3 is 12 amino acids. The CDR3 reads CASRLSSVEQFF. For the CDR3, the DNA is TGTGCCAGCAGGCTATCATCGGTTGAGCAGTTCTTC.

This clonotype was recorded at least ten times. The library was prepared for alpha chains; this beta chain is a stray read, so its frequency means little. The gene calls are TRBV12-3 or TRBV12-4 and TRBJ2-4, with 8 bases aligning to TRBD1. Trimming cost V 2 bases and J 4 bases; bases outside gene matches: 4. CDR3 length equals 15 residues. In DNA form, the CDR3 reads TGTGCCAGCAGTTTACAAGGACAGGGTAAAAACATTCAGTACTTC. Encoded protein: CASSLQGQGKNIQYF.

The sample holds many counts of this clonotype. With the library built for alpha chains, this beta chain is off target and its frequency is not meaningful. The chain uses TRBV18 and TRBJ1-2; 7 nucleotides match TRBD1. This CDR3 is built from 15 residues. Germline loops: CDR1 KGHSH, CDR2 LQKENI. Losses at the gene ends were 4 bases for V and 0 bases for J; bases not matched to a gene: 5. The CDR3 spells CASSRMDRTNYGYTF. DNA for the CDR3: TGTGCCAGCTCACGGATGGACAGGACTAACTATGGCTACACCTTC.